Below, 21 T cell receptor beta chains from the same sample are listed, as sequenced in a study of identical twins. TCRdb re-derived calls from the 5' RACE reads in MiXCR, one entry per CDR3 protein. This sample has 700,000 to 950,000 distinct CDR3 sequences, with roughly 12% found just once. In addition, the sample was reused for a study of yellow fever vaccine responses in identical twins.

The material sequenced was PBMCs. The receptor source for this set is a woman aged 18-29 years in good health.

This clonotype was seen more than once but under ten times. The chain is built from TRBV20-1 and TRBJ2-7; D remains ambiguous. The germline CDR1 and CDR2 sequences are DFQATT and SNEGSKA (reference sequence). The CDR3 is made up of 11 amino acids. Trimming took 3 bases from V and 4 from J, leaving 7 bases between them. The CDR3 spells CSASGRYEQYF. The CDR3 DNA reads as TGCAGTGCTAGCGGTCGGTACGAGCAGTACTTC.

In the case of this clonotype: A much larger clone sits a single nucleotide away, making a read error possible. This chain connects TRBV25-1 to TRBJ2-4; D is uncertain. Germline-derived CDR1 and CDR2 are MGHDK and SYGVNS. The V gene lost 2 bases and the J gene lost 1 base, with 12 bases spanning the gap. CDR3 length equals 16 residues. The CDR3 loop is CASSEESRGAKNIQYF. The CDR3 nucleotides read TGTGCCAGCAGTGAAGAGTCTAGAGGCGCCAAAAACATTCAGTACTTC.

This clonotype showed up many times. This chain connects TRBV20-1 to TRBJ2-1; 7 nucleotides agree with TRBD1. Trimming took 6 bases from V and 5 from J; bases not matched to a gene: 16. Germline V lookup: CDR1 DFQATT, CDR2 SNEGSKA (reference sequence). The CDR3 is made up of 16 amino acids. In nucleotides, the CDR3 is TGCAGTGCGAAGTTTTTCGTGCGACAGGGTAACAATGAGCAGTTCTTC. It yields the protein CSAKFFVRQGNNEQFF.

This clonotype was seen a few times. This sequence joins TRBV6-1 and TRBJ1-2; 7 bases match TRBD1. Unmatched junction bases numbered 6, after V lost 6 bases and J lost 5 bases. Germline V lookup: CDR1 MNHNS, CDR2 SASEGT. The CDR3 has 13 amino acids. The CDR3 protein is CASSEQGIYGYTF. CDR3 bases: TGTGCCAGCAGCGAACAGGGGATTTATGGCTACACCTTC.

This clonotype was counted ten times or more. The CDR3 loop is CASSATSGRVDTGELFF. The DNA of the CDR3 is TGTGCCAGCAGCGCGACTAGCGGGAGGGTAGACACCGGGGAGCTGTTTTTT. The chain joins TRBV12-3 or TRBV12-4 to TRBJ2-2; 14 bases line up with TRBD2. CDR3 size: 17 residues. After removal of 6 bases from V and 3 bases from J, the junction contained 6 bases not matched to a gene.

The chain uses TRBV19 and TRBJ1-5; D is uncertain. V lost 4 bases, J lost 2 bases, and 12 bases lay in between. The CDR3 length is 15 residues. Per germline, CDR1 LNHDA and CDR2 SQIVND (reference sequence). CDR3 sequence reads: CASSRLQGGNQPQHF. The CDR3 DNA reads TGTGCCAGTAGTAGGTTGCAAGGAGGCAATCAGCCCCAGCATTTT. The entire variable domain, with the rest obtained from reference TRBV19 and TRBJ1-5, is as follows: DGGITQSPKYLFRKEGQNVTLSCEQNLNHDAMYWYRQDPGQGLRLIYYSQIVNDFQKGDIAEGYSVSREKKESFPLTVTSAQKNPTAFYLCASSRLQGGNQPQHFGDGTRLSIL.

A few counts support this clonotype. The CDR3 reads CASSPQGLGSNEQFF. The CDR3 coding sequence is TGTGCCAGCAGCCCCCAGGGGCTCGGCTCCAATGAGCAGTTCTTC. J is TRBJ2-1 and V is TRBV11-2, with D possibly TRBD1 on 6 matching bases. In germline, CDR1 is SGHAT, CDR2 FQNNGV. V dropped 5 bases and J dropped 6 bases, with 17 bases sitting between them. This CDR3 region has 15 residues.

This clonotype showed up just a few times. This chain joins TRBV20-1 and TRBJ2-6; D gene ambiguous. V lost 1 base to trimming and J lost 2 bases, with 6 bases between them. Germline CDR1 reads DFQATT; CDR2 reads SNEGSKA (reference sequence). CDR3 length: 14 amino acids. The CDR3 DNA is TGCAGTGCTAGAGCGGCCCCTGGGGCCAACGTCCTGACTTTC. It is translated as CSARAAPGANVLTF.

V is TRBV6-1 and J is TRBJ1-6; 9 bases match TRBD1. Germline V gene lookup returns CDR1 MNHNS and CDR2 SASEGT. The CDR3 is made up of 15 amino acids. The V segment lost 6 bases and the J segment 8 bases; nucleotides outside the gene matches: 8. DNA of the CDR3: TGTGCCAGCAGCCGTCCGGGACAGGGTTATTCACCCCTCCACTTT. Protein product: CASSRPGQGYSPLHF.

The sample holds a few counts of this clonotype. This chain joins TRBV2 and TRBJ2-3; 10 bases agree with TRBD1. V gave up 3 bases and J gave up 4 bases; unmatched junction bases: 7. This CDR3 spans 16 amino acids. The germline gives CDR1 SNHLY, CDR2 FYNNEI. As DNA, the CDR3 is TGTGCCAGCAGTGATCCGGGACAGGGGACCCCAGATACGCAGTATTTT. Amino acids: CASSDPGQGTPDTQYF. The variable domain in full, completed from reference TRBV2 and TRBJ2-3, reads EPEVTQTPSHQVTQMGQEVILRCVPISNHLYFYWYRQILGQKVEFLVSFYNNEISEKSEIFDDQFSVERPDGSNFTLKIRSTKLEDSAMYFCASSDPGQGTPDTQYFGPGTRLTVL.

This clonotype was observed a few times. This chain uses TRBV5-5 with TRBJ2-3; maybe TRBD1 (6 bases). The CDR3 is made up of 15 amino acids. CDR1 is SGHKS, CDR2 YYEKEE, per germline (reference sequence). V lost 2 bases to trimming and J lost 4 bases, with 14 bases between them. Here the CDR3 DNA reads TGTGCCAGCAGCTTCACAGGGAAGGGATCAGATACGCAGTATTTT. Amino acids: CASSFTGKGSDTQYF.

In this sample, this clonotype turned up a few times. CDR3 residues: CASSRAGSSNTGELFF. The CDR3 coding sequence is TGTGCCAGCAGCCGGGCCGGCTCTTCGAACACCGGGGAGCTGTTTTTT. The gene calls are TRBV7-8 and TRBJ2-2; D is uncertain. Trimming left V 5 bases short and J 0 bases short, with 13 bases between. Germline CDR1 reads SGHVS; CDR2 reads FQNEAQ. The CDR3 length is 16 residues.

J is TRBJ2-7 and V is TRBV7-9; possibly TRBD2 for D (5 bases). CDR1 is SEHNR, CDR2 FQNEAQ, per germline (reference sequence). This CDR3 contains 14 residues. V was trimmed by 5 bases and J by 3 bases, leaving 14 bases between them. The CDR3 sequence is CASSTSASFYEQYV. The DNA of the CDR3 is TGTGCCAGCAGCACCTCGGCTAGCTTCTACGAGCAGTACGTC.

This clonotype was found a few times. One junction end disagrees with the germline gene, perhaps due to a read error. The chain is built from TRBV12-3 or TRBV12-4 and TRBJ2-7; D might be TRBD1 or TRBD2, each matching 5 bases. CDR3 length equals 14 residues. CDR3 sequence (DNA): TGTGCGAGCAGGGATGGGCAGGGACCCTACGAGCAGTACTTC. Its protein product is CASRDGQGPYEQYF.

A few counts support this clonotype. The chain recombines TRBV2 with TRBJ2-1, with 9 positions matching TRBD2. Trimming removed 5 bases from V and 0 bases from J; junction bases left unmatched: 5. The length of the CDR3 is 16 residues. CDR1 and CDR2 (germline): SNHLY, FYNNEI. The CDR3 region has the DNA TGTGCCAGCAGTTTCCGTAGCGGGAGCTCCTACAATGAGCAGTTCTTC. This gives the protein CASSFRSGSSYNEQFF.

This clonotype was picked up many times. The chain joins TRBV24-1 to TRBJ1-5; D may be TRBD1 (5 bases). This CDR3 region has 15 residues. Germline CDR1 and CDR2: KGHDR and SFDVKD. With 4 bases removed from V and 0 bases from J, the gap between germline ends came to 9 bases. The CDR3 DNA reads TGTGCCACCAGTGACGACAGTTATAGCAATCAGCCCCAGCATTTT. It is translated as CATSDDSYSNQPQHF.

The chain has TRBV5-5 and TRBJ1-6; D not resolved. Germline lookup yields CDR1 SGHKS and CDR2 YYEKEE (reference sequence). The CDR3 totals 15 residues. The V end lost 1 base, the J end lost 8 bases, and 13 bases lay between the germline ends. This chain's CDR3 is CASSLSPSGDSPLHF. In DNA form, the CDR3 reads TGTGCCAGCAGCTTGTCCCCCTCTGGTGATTCACCCCTCCACTTT.

This clonotype was counted between two and nine times. The rearrangement links TRBV6-6 to TRBJ1-2, with D unresolved. This CDR3 region has 13 residues. The germline V gene encodes CDR1 MNHNY and CDR2 SVGAGI (reference sequence). The germline V and J ends were trimmed by 6 bases and 10 bases, with 18 bases remaining between them. This chain's CDR3 is CASRQGGRGYYTF. For the CDR3, the DNA is TGTGCCAGCAGACAAGGCGGACGGGGATACTACACCTTC.

This clonotype turned up a few times. The chain links TRBV20-1 to TRBJ2-7; 7 bases are a match to TRBD2. The germline CDR1 and CDR2 sequences are DFQATT and SNEGSKA (reference sequence). The CDR3 runs to 12 residues. Trimming cost V 6 bases and J 5 bases; bases outside gene matches: 7. The CDR3 bases are TGCAGTGCCAGGGAGGGCCTACACGAGCAGTACTTC. Translating it yields CSAREGLHEQYF.

The chain employs TRBV3-1 and TRBJ2-7; the D gene could be TRBD1 or TRBD2 (5 bases each). V was clipped by 2 bases and J by 6 bases, with 17 bases between them. This CDR3 has 15 amino acids. Germline V CDR1 and CDR2: LGHDT, YNNKEL (reference sequence). The CDR3 DNA reads as TGTGCCAGCAGCCAAACGGGGCGCCCAGTCTGCGAGCAGTACGTC. Its translation is CASSQTGRPVCEQYV.

In this sample, this clonotype turned up a few times. The chain combines TRBV7-9 with TRBJ2-7; possibly TRBD1 for D (5 bases). Germline V lookup: CDR1 SEHNR, CDR2 FQNEAQ (reference sequence). V lost 4 bases and J 1 base, leaving 14 bases between the germline ends. The CDR3 spans 15 residues. The DNA for the CDR3 is TGTGCCAGCAGCTCCTTTACCGACAGATCCTACGAGCAGTACTTC. It yields the protein CASSSFTDRSYEQYF. The variable domain in full, completed from reference TRBV7-9 and TRBJ2-7, reads DTGVSQNPRHKITKRGQNVTFRCDPISEHNRLYWYRQTLGQGPEFLTYFQNEAQLEKSRLLSDRFSAERPKGSFSTLEIQRTEQGDSAMYLCASSSFTDRSYEQYFGPGTRLTVT.